The present entry profiles one T cell receptor (beta chain) with its context. Its antigen is as yet unknown. Enrichment of total CD8+ T cells was achieved using negative magnetic separation. Extraction drew RNA from duplicate vials of roughly 160,000 sorted CD8+ T cells for each subset. This record belongs to a study of human CD8 memory T cell subsets. CDR1 is SGHTA and CDR2 is FQGNSA in the germline V gene. This CDR3 region has 15 residues. Production of TCR beta libraries used UMI-labeled 5' RACE as the method. After re-calling the 5' RACE reads, TCRdb lists one entry per CDR3 protein, DNA absent. In all, the sample yields about 20,000 distinct CDR3 sequences. The study, taken as a whole, reports: Chao1 was used to estimate diversity, and its estimates suggested stem-like memory T cells were more diverse than precursor exhausted T cells. A similarly high level of diversity characterized stem-like memory and precursor exhausted T cells, unlike effector memory cells.

The sequencing input was CD8+ T cells from PBMCs. The V call is TRBV7-2, the J call TRBJ2-3; without DNA, the TCRdb call of TRBD2 cannot be checked. The receptor was derived from a human donor in good health. CDR3 loop: CASRKREWLTDTQYF.